A single sample gave rise to the 8 T cell receptor beta chains below, sequenced in a study of blood T cell repertoires in COVID-19. The data were produced by immunoSEQ multiplex PCR, yet TCRdb's version contains in-frame clones alone and is incomplete. The sample includes fewer than 250,000 clones, around 89% of them seen just once. Sequenced material: peripheral blood. These receptors were obtained from a man aged 70-80 years with acute or convalescent COVID-19.

About this clone itself: One end of the junction varies from germline; a read error may be responsible. The chain combines TRBV7-7 with TRBJ2-1; 8 nucleotides agree with TRBD2. CDR1 and CDR2 (germline): SSHAT, FNYEAQ (reference sequence). CDR3 length: 15 amino acids. CDR3 protein: CASTPYGTRLDEQFF. CDR3 in DNA: TGTGCTAGCACACCGTATGGGACTAGACTTGATGAGCAGTTCTTC.

The V gene is TRBV7-2, the J gene TRBJ2-1, with 7 positions matching TRBD1. After removal of 5 bases from V and 3 bases from J, the junction contained 7 bases not matched to a gene. This CDR3 contains 15 residues. CDR1 SGHTA and CDR2 FQGNSA come from the germline V gene. CDR3 loop: CASSPDRMIYNEQFF. CDR3 DNA: TGTGCCAGCAGCCCGGACAGGATGATCTACAATGAGCAGTTCTTC.

CDR3 bases: TGTGCCAGCAGCTTCCCCTTGGGACTAGCGGGAGGTTACTCCTACGAGCAGTACTTC. This codes for CASSFPLGLAGGYSYEQYF. This chain connects TRBV5-5 to TRBJ2-7; 15 nucleotides line up with TRBD2. This CDR3 is built from 19 residues. V dropped 2 bases and J dropped 0; count of bases not matched to a gene: 9. The germline gives CDR1 SGHKS, CDR2 YYEKEE (reference sequence).

As to this clone: In the same sample, other DNA sequences code for this CDR3. The chain joins TRBV7-9 to TRBJ1-1; the D gene is possibly TRBD1 (6 bases). The germline V gene has CDR1 SEHNR and CDR2 FQNEAQ (reference sequence). The CDR3 runs to 14 residues. Deletions cut 5 bases from V and 0 bases from J, with 10 bases between. As DNA, the CDR3 is TGTGCCAGCAGCCCGGGACAAATGAACACTGAAGCTTTCTTT. Translation gives CASSPGQMNTEAFF.

The chain recombines TRBV9 with TRBJ2-2, with 7 bases that match TRBD2. This CDR3 has 17 amino acids. J lost 3 bases, V lost 4 bases, and 12 bases had no gene match. The V gene's germline CDR1 is SGDLS and CDR2 YYNGEE. CDR3 sequence reads: CASSTPSGKGDTGELFF. The CDR3 coding sequence is TGTGCCAGCAGCACGCCTAGCGGAAAGGGAGACACCGGGGAGCTGTTTTTT.

The chain carries TRBV25-1 and TRBJ1-2, with D possibly being TRBD1 (5 bases). The germline V gene encodes CDR1 MGHDK and CDR2 SYGVNS. Trimming took 8 bases from V and 4 from J, leaving 11 bases between them. This CDR3 has 12 residues. The CDR3 DNA follows: TGTGCCAGCCAGGGTATTAGCTATGGCTACACCTTC. As protein: CASQGISYGYTF.

The chain couples TRBV7-3 to TRBJ2-3; weak D call: TRBD2 (5 bases). The CDR3 runs 15 residues. Germline V gives CDR1 SGHTA, CDR2 FQGTGA. V gave up 1 base and J gave up 2 bases, with 10 bases separating them. The CDR3 region is CASSLSGLYTDTQYF. DNA for the CDR3: TGTGCCAGCAGCTTAAGCGGGCTCTACACAGATACGCAGTATTTT.

This chain uses TRBV7-9 with TRBJ1-4; D is perhaps TRBD1 (6 bases). The CDR3 runs 15 residues. Germline V gene data show CDR1 as SEHNR and CDR2 as FQNEAQ (reference sequence). Trimming left V 3 bases short and J 8 bases short, with 16 bases between. CDR3 bases: TGTGCCAGCAGCTTTTCGGGGGGGCTTCTCGAAAAACTGTTTTTT. It specifies CASSFSGGLLEKLFF.